This T cell receptor beta chain is from a study of blood T cell repertoires in COVID-19 (dated by TCRdb to the early 2020s). Study-level background: Collaborator samples came from the United States, Italy and Spain and covered acute and convalescent phases of COVID-19. HLA class I and class II types, where available, came from metadata supplied by the sample provider rather than from assay-based typing. Subjects who had been exposed to COVID-19, were actively infected with it, or had recovered from it provided the deeply sampled blood TCRbeta repertoires that made up the dataset. Samples were obtained from the ongoing ImmuneRACE study (first 160 participants) and from about 1,300 subjects provided by 6 global collaborators. The prospective study material was composed of cDNA or gDNA derived from T cells, B-cell-depleted T cells, or PBMCs. The repertoires were released in a freely available public database intended as a resource for research on the immune response to SARS-CoV-2. Nearly every sample came with metadata listing a de-identified subject ID, COVID-19 status, age in years and sex. The investigation overall reported the following: The quantity of clinical and demographic metadata differed by source and by participant and was supplied without curation.

There are 16 amino acids in the CDR3, from cysteine to phenylalanine inclusive. Just the 48-base CDR3 DNA is kept, in frame starting at base 1. CDR1 and CDR2 were assigned from the germline V gene as MGHRA and YSYEKL. Deletion took 4 bases off V and 0 bases off J, with a span of 12 bases between the germline ends. The collaborating institutions used their own protocols to collect whole blood in K2EDTA tubes. Collaborator samples were shipped for TCRbeta analysis as frozen whole blood, isolated PBMCs, or DNA extracted from either sample type. Comment on this clone: Its specific antigen is unknown. The input lacks base qualities; no much larger clone sits a single base away.

The immunoSEQ Assay, a bias-controlled multiplex PCR, was used to amplify TCRbeta CDR3 regions from genomic DNA. The study's own analysis went as follows. Nucleated cell counts per sample were estimated from amplification of reference gene primers within the assay. To quantify the absolute abundance of each unique TCRbeta CDR3 rearrangement, sequence reads were collapsed and filtered. Productive Simpson clonality was computed per sample as the square root of Simpson's diversity index over productive rearrangements. Entries here come from immuneACCESS through TCRdb and include only in-frame sequences with V and J called. Some clones fail to appear in such tables; in the studies checked, an unresolved V gene covers under half of the shortfall, and the cause of the remainder is unknown. D and trimming were read from the DNA, whereas the V and J calls and clone size are those reported in that table. This sample lists fewer than 150,000 clones; 84% were detected once. Of the sample, 13% is held by the ten largest clones.

In this chain, TRBV4-1 is recombined with TRBJ2-2, with TRBD1 as a weak D call on 6 bases. The source material was peripheral blood. The TCR was taken from a human donor in a cohort sampled during active COVID-19. DNA sequence: TGCGCCAGCAGCCGAGATCGGACAGCGAACACCGGGGAGCTGTTTTTT. This gives the protein CASSRDRTANTGELFF.